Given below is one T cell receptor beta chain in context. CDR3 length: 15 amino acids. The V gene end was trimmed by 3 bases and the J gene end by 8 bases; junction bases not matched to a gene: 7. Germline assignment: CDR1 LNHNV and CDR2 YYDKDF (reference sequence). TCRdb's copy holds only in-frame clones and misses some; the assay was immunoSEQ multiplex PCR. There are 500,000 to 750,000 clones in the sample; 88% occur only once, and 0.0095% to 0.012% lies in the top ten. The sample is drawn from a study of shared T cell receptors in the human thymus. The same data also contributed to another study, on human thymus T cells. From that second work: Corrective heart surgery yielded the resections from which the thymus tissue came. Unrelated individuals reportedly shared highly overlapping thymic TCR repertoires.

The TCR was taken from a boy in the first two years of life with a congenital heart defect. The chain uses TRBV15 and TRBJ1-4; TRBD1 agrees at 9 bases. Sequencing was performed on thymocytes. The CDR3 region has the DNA TGTGCCACCAGCAGGGCAGACAGGGGGAAGGAAAAACTGTTTTTT. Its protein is CATSRADRGKEKLFF.